What follows are 7 T cell receptor beta chains derived from one specimen sequenced in a study of blood T cell repertoires in COVID-19. Only in-frame clones appear in the TCRdb table, and some are missing; sequencing was by immunoSEQ multiplex PCR. The table records 300,000 to 450,000 clones, around 87% of them present only once. Material: PBMCs or T cells enriched from blood (not recorded which). The receptors were sampled from a man aged 30-40 years who had recovered from COVID-19.

The chain combines TRBV11-2 with TRBJ2-7; 10 positions match TRBD1. The CDR3 totals 15 residues. With V trimmed by 4 bases and J by 3 bases, 6 bases remained unmatched. In germline, CDR1 is SGHAT, CDR2 FQNNGV. The CDR3 here is CASSSHGQGDYEQYF. In DNA, the CDR3 is TGTGCCAGCAGCTCCCACGGACAGGGGGACTACGAGCAGTACTTC.

This sequence joins TRBV3-1 (or the pseudogene TRBV3-2) and TRBJ1-2, with 7 bases fitting TRBD1. The V gene end was trimmed by 9 bases and the J gene end by 4 bases; junction bases not matched to a gene: 5. The CDR3 has 12 amino acids. Germline loops: CDR1 LGHDT, CDR2 YNNKEL (reference sequence). The CDR3: CASRRQGYGYTF. Written as DNA, the CDR3 is TGTGCCAGTAGAAGACAGGGCTATGGCTACACCTTC.

The V and J genes are TRBV7-2 and TRBJ2-1, with 8 bases fitting TRBD2. This CDR3 is 17 amino acids long. V lost 0 bases and J lost 3; bases outside the gene matches: 7. In germline, CDR1 is SGHTA, CDR2 FQGNSA. The CDR3 coding sequence is TGTGCCAGCAGCTTAGCGCGAGCGGGGGTGATCTACAATGAGCAGTTCTTC. Protein sequence: CASSLARAGVIYNEQFF.

This clone was recorded a few times. The CDR3 loop is CASSLERTTQNSPLHF. As DNA, the CDR3 is TGTGCCAGCAGCTTAGAGCGGACCACTCAGAATTCACCCCTCCACTTT. This chain joins TRBV7-6 and TRBJ1-6; D is uncertain. CDR1 SGHVS and CDR2 FNYEAQ come from the germline V gene. This CDR3 comprises 16 residues. V lost 1 base, J lost 7 bases, and 14 bases lay in between.

The rearrangement joins TRBV2 to TRBJ2-6; 12 bases map to TRBD1. The CDR3 has 18 residues. Germline CDR1 and CDR2: SNHLY and FYNNEI. V was pared by 4 bases and J by 4 bases, with 8 bases of the junction left unmatched. CDR3 in amino acids: CASSAPTGQGAGANVLTF. The CDR3 coding sequence is TGTGCCAGCAGTGCCCCCACGGGACAGGGGGCCGGGGCCAACGTCCTGACTTTC.

This chain uses TRBV5-1 with TRBJ2-7, with TRBD1 matching over 11 bases. The V gene end was trimmed by 4 bases and the J gene end by 2 bases; junction bases not matched to a gene: 5. Per germline, CDR1 SGHRS and CDR2 YFSETQ. CDR3 size: 15 residues. The DNA of the CDR3 is TGCGCCAGCAGCCGGGACAGGGGGGGAGCCTACGAGCAGTACTTC. Encoded protein: CASSRDRGGAYEQYF.

This rearrangement joins TRBV27 to TRBJ1-1; D remains ambiguous. Germline CDR1 is MNHEY and CDR2 is SMNVEV (reference sequence). The ends were cut back, 3 bases at V and 1 base at J, with 6 bases in the middle. CDR3 length: 13 residues. The CDR3 loop is CASSFLRNTEAFF. The DNA of the CDR3 is TGTGCCAGCAGTTTTCTACGGAACACTGAAGCTTTCTTT.